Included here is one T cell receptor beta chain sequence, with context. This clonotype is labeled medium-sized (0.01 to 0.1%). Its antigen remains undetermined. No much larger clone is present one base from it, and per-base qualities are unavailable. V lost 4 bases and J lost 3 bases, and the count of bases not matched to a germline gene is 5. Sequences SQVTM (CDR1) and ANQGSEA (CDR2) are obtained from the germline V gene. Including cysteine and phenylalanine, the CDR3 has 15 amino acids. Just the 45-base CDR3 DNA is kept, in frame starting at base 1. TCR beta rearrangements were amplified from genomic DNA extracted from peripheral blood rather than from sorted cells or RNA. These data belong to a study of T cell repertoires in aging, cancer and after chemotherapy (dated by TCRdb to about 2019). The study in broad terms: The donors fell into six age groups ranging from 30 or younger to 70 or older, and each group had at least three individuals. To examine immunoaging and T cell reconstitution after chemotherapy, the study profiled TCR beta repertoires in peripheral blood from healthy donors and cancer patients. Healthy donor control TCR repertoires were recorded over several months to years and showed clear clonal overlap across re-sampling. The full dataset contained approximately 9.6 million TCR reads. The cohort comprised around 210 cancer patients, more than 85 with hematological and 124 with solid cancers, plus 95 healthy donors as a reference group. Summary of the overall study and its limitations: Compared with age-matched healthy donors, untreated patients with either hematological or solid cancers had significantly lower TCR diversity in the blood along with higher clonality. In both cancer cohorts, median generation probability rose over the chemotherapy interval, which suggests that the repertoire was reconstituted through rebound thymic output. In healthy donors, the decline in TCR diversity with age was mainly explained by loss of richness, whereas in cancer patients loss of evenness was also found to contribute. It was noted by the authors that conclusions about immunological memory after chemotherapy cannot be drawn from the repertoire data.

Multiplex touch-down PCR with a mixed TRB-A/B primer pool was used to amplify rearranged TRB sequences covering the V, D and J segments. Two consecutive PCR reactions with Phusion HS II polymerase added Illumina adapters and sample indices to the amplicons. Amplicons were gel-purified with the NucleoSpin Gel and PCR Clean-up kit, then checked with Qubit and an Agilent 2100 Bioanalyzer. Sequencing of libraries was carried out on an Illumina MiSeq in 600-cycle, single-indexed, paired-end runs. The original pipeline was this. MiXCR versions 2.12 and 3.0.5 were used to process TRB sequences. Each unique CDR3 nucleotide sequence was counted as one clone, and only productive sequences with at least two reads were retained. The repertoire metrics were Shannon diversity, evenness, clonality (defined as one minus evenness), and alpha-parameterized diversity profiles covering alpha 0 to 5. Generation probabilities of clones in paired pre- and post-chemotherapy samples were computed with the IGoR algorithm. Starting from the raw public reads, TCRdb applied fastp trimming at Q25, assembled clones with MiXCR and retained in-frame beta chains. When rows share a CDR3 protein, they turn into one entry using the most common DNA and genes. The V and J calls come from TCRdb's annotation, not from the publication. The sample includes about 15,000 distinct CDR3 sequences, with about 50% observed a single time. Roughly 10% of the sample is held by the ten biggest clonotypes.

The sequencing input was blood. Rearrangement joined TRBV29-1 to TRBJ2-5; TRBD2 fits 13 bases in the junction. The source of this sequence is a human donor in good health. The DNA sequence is TGCAGCGTTGGAGGGGGACTAGCGGGAAAAGAGACCCAGTACTTC. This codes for CSVGGGLAGKETQYF.